This TCR beta chain was found in a study of memory CD4+ T cells and cytomegalovirus serostatus. The sort gate was single viable CD3+CD4+CD8-CD45RO+ cells for memory CD4+ T cells. The repertoire was sequenced with immunoSEQ multiplex PCR; TCRdb's copy has only in-frame clones and lacks some. Of about 50,000 clones in the sample, roughly 87% are singletons; the top ten hold 0.4% to 0.5%. In regard to this clone: Its antigen remains unknown.

Study results and caveats: Each of approximately 73 CMV-associated TCRbeta sequences occurred in one to five individuals.

This clonotype originated in an adult in good health and CMV-seronegative. The specimen was memory CD4+ T cells from blood.

For the CDR3, the DNA is TGTGCCAGCACCGGGATACCCCCTTCACCCCTCCACTTT. It codes for CASTGIPPSPLHF. The rearrangement joins TRBV19 to TRBJ1-6; no clear D gene. Trimming left V 9 bases short and J 9 bases short, with 15 bases between. The CDR3 runs to 13 residues. CDR1 is LNHDA and CDR2 is SQIVND in the germline V gene (reference sequence). The variable domain in full, completed from reference TRBV19 and TRBJ1-6, reads DGGITQSPKYLFRKEGQNVTLSCEQNLNHDAMYWYRQDPGQGLRLIYYSQIVNDFQKGDIAEGYSVSREKKESFPLTVTSAQKNPTAFYLCASTGIPPSPLHFGNGTRLTVT.